This entry describes one T cell receptor beta chain. Its antigen is unidentified. The CDR3 covers 17 residues. Losses at the gene ends were 5 bases for V and 8 bases for J; bases not matched to a gene: 11. CDR1 and CDR2 from the germline V gene are SEHNR and FQNEAQ (reference sequence). These data originate in a study of OX40 agonist ivuxolimab in advanced cancers. Study details: Partial responses were seen in three patients, one with hepatocellular carcinoma and two with cutaneous melanoma. Study-level points and caveats: Expanded clones tended on average to be more numerous among CD8+ T cells than CD4+. The study found among the lowest clonal expansion in partial responders at 0.1-3.0 mg/kg. Which antigen the expanded peripheral T cells recognized is unknown.

Libraries were prepared by immunoSEQ multiplex PCR; TCRdb keeps only in-frame clonotypes and omits some of them. Here the sample spans approximately 77,000 clones, 84% being singletons. The material sequenced was CD4+ or CD8+ T cells sorted from blood, taken in a trial of the OX40 agonist ivuxolimab. The rearrangement joins TRBV7-9 to TRBJ2-4; TRBD2 aligns across 14 bases. This clonotype was sampled from an adult with an advanced solid tumor such as melanoma, head and neck, liver or kidney cancer. CDR3 amino acids: CASSQGTSGGPGDIQYF. CDR3 in DNA: TGTGCCAGCAGCCAAGGGACTAGCGGGGGCCCGGGGGACATTCAGTACTTC.